Each of the 3 T cell receptor beta chains below was sequenced from the same sample in a study of blood T cell repertoires in COVID-19. Repertoires were generated with immunoSEQ multiplex PCR, while TCRdb's copy carries only in-frame clones and drops some. The sample shows 110,000 or so clones, over 75% of them seen only once. The sample comprised peripheral blood. Source of these receptors: a man aged 50 or older with acute or convalescent COVID-19.

This chain links TRBV6-5 with TRBJ1-1, with D possibly TRBD1 on 5 matching bases. Germline V gene lookup returns CDR1 MNHEY and CDR2 SVGAGI. The CDR3 loop spans 16 amino acids. V gave up 0 bases and J gave up 1 base, with 12 bases separating them. CDR3 amino acids: CASSYSGVVKNTEAFF. The CDR3 DNA reads TGTGCCAGCAGTTACTCAGGGGTGGTCAAGAACACTGAAGCTTTCTTT.

The chain has TRBV6-5 and TRBJ1-6; D perhaps matches TRBD1 (6 bases). The CDR3 has 14 residues. Germline CDR1 reads MNHEY; CDR2 reads SVGAGI. V lost 8 bases and J 5 bases, leaving 13 bases between the germline ends. CDR3 nucleotides: TGTGCCAGCTCGACAGGATGGAATAATTCACCCCTCCACTTT. It encodes CASSTGWNNSPLHF.

The V and J genes are TRBV7-2 and TRBJ2-7; weak D call: TRBD1 (6 bases). The CDR3 length is 14 residues. Germline lookup yields CDR1 SGHTA and CDR2 FQGNSA. Trimming took 1 base from V and 1 from J, leaving 8 bases between them. DNA for the CDR3: TGTGCCAGCAGCTTAGAAGGGGGATCCTACGAGCAGTACTTC. Residues: CASSLEGGSYEQYF.